This T cell receptor beta chain originates from a study of cytomegalovirus exposure and HLA in healthy donors. Points from the study as a whole: Sequencing probably produced one cluster of sequence variants that were highly shared.

In regard to this clone: Its target is not known. The junction and the germline gene differ at one end; a read error may be behind it.

It was with 60 Vbeta and 13 Jbeta primers that the PCR ran. TCRdb's copy holds only in-frame clones and misses some; the assay was immunoSEQ multiplex PCR. The sample holds 140,000 to 150,000 clones, 79% seen once. The sequence was collected from a middle-aged woman in good health and CMV-seropositive. The sequencing input was PBMCs.

CDR3 region: CASSQQGEQEAQYF. In DNA, the CDR3 is TGCGCCAGCAGCCAACAGGGGGAGCAAGAGGCCCAGTACTTC. V and J are TRBV5-1 and TRBJ2-5; 8 nucleotides align to TRBD1. The CDR3 contains 14 residues. Germline V CDR1 and CDR2: SGHRS, YFSETQ.